The 32 T cell receptor beta chains below all came from one sample that was sequenced in a study of cytomegalovirus exposure and HLA in healthy donors. Primers: 60 Vbeta forward and 13 Jbeta reverse. Using immunoSEQ multiplex PCR, the repertoire was profiled, and TCRdb retains in-frame clones only, with some absent. The table for this sample gives approximately 110,000 clones. The sample taken for sequencing was PBMCs. These receptors were collected from a man in his forties or fifties in good health and CMV-seronegative.

The rearrangement joins TRBV9 to TRBJ2-7; D is perhaps TRBD2 (5 bases). V was clipped by 0 bases and J by 6 bases, with 10 bases between them. Germline-derived CDR1 and CDR2 are SGDLS and YYNGEE. The CDR3 sequence is 13 residues long. The CDR3 DNA reads as TGTGCCAGCAGCGTAGACGGGAATGTCGAGCAGTACTTC. Protein: CASSVDGNVEQYF.

The chain couples TRBV7-2 to TRBJ1-2; 7 bases agree with TRBD1. The CDR3 loop spans 14 amino acids. CDR1 and CDR2 (germline): SGHTA, FQGNSA. V lost 1 base, J lost 5 bases, and 4 bases stayed unmatched. CDR3 bases: TGTGCCAGCAGCTTAGAGACAGGGCGGTATGGCTACACCTTC. The encoded protein is CASSLETGRYGYTF.

V gene TRBV11-2 combines with J gene TRBJ1-1, with 7 nucleotides matching TRBD1. V dropped 5 bases and J dropped 0; count of bases not matched to a gene: 3. This CDR3 spans 14 amino acids. Germline loops: CDR1 SGHAT, CDR2 FQNNGV. The CDR3 reads CASSMGQLNTEAFF. In nucleotides, the CDR3 is TGTGCCAGCAGCATGGGACAGCTGAACACTGAAGCTTTCTTT.

The chain couples TRBV4-3 to TRBJ1-3, with D unresolved. CDR1 and CDR2 from the germline V gene are LGHNA and YSLEER. This CDR3 spans 15 amino acids. V was pared by 3 bases and J by 1 base, with 10 bases between. CDR3 amino acids: CASSHGMTSGNTIYF. In nucleotides, the CDR3 is TGCGCCAGCAGCCATGGTATGACTTCTGGAAACACCATATATTTT.

V usage is TRBV10-3 and J usage is TRBJ2-5, with 8 bases that match TRBD2. V trimming: 10 bases; J trimming: 7 bases; junction bases outside the gene matches: 11. The CDR3 extends over 13 amino acids. Germline loops: CDR1 ENHRY, CDR2 SYGVKD. CDR3 in DNA: TGTGCCAACCGGGAGGGCCTGTTAGGGACCCAGTACTTC. This gives the protein CANREGLLGTQYF.

The CDR3 loop reads CARSPGGGSSYEQYF. The DNA of the CDR3 is TGTGCCAGAAGCCCCGGGGGGGGGAGCTCCTACGAGCAGTACTTC. The chain employs TRBV7-5 and TRBJ2-7; the table calls TRBD2, which could not be checked here. TRBV7-5 is flagged as a pseudogene. The CDR3 is 15 residues long.

CDR3 nucleotides: TGTGCCAGCAGCTCCAGGGATAACTATGGCTACACCTTC. Protein sequence: CASSSRDNYGYTF. V is TRBV7-9 and J is TRBJ1-2; D is perhaps TRBD1 (5 bases). CDR3 length: 13 amino acids. Trimming cost V 4 bases and J 1 base, with 7 bases left between them. Germline loops: CDR1 SEHNR, CDR2 FQNEAQ (reference sequence).

The chain joins TRBV18 to TRBJ1-5; 7 bases align to TRBD1. Germline CDR1 and CDR2: KGHSH and LQKENI. V shed 2 bases and J 4 bases; nucleotides not matched to a gene: 5. The CDR3 is 15 residues long. CDR3 protein: CASSPNRGGNQPQHF. CDR3 coding DNA: TGTGCCAGCTCACCAAACAGGGGAGGAAATCAGCCCCAGCATTTT.

The chain joins TRBV7-9 to TRBJ2-7, with 9 bases lining up with TRBD1. CDR3 size: 15 residues. In germline, CDR1 is SEHNR, CDR2 FQNEAQ (reference sequence). J gave up 0 bases and V 1 base, and 1 base lay outside the gene matches. The CDR3 spells CASSLGQGGSYEQYF. The CDR3 coding sequence is TGTGCCAGCAGCTTAGGACAGGGGGGCTCCTACGAGCAGTACTTC.

The chain joins TRBV14 to TRBJ1-2; the D is unclear. V dropped 0 bases and J dropped 7 bases, with 12 bases sitting between them. The CDR3 spans 14 residues. In germline, CDR1 is SGHDN, CDR2 FVKESK. CDR3 region: CASSQEAWLRGYTF. The CDR3 DNA is TGTGCCAGCAGCCAAGAAGCGTGGTTACGTGGCTACACCTTC. Filled out from reference TRBV14 and TRBJ1-2, the complete variable domain reads EAGVTQFPSHSVIEKGQTVTLRCDPISGHDNLYWYRRVMGKEIKFLLHFVKESKQDESGMPNNRFLAERTGGTYSTLKVQPAELEDSGVYFCASSQEAWLRGYTFGSGTRLTVV.

The rearrangement links TRBV5-1 to TRBJ2-2; weak D call: TRBD1 (5 bases). In germline, CDR1 is SGHRS, CDR2 YFSETQ. The CDR3 extends over 17 amino acids. V shed 0 bases and J shed 4 bases, with 16 bases lying between them. CDR3 in DNA: TGCGCCAGCAGCTTGGCGGGTTCAGGGATTACCACCGGGGAGCTGTTTTTT. As protein: CASSLAGSGITTGELFF. Full variable domain (outside the CDR3, taken from reference TRBV5-1 and TRBJ2-2): KAGVTQTPRYLIKTRGQQVTLSCSPISGHRSVSWYQQTPGQGLQFLFEYFSETQRNKGNFPGRFSGRQFSNSRSEMNVSTLELGDSALYLCASSLAGSGITTGELFFGEGSRLTVL.

V is TRBV5-1 and J is TRBJ1-1, with D tentatively TRBD1 (5 bases). The ends were cut back, 2 bases at V and 5 bases at J, with 16 bases in the middle. CDR1 and CDR2 (germline): SGHRS, YFSETQ. This CDR3 comprises 15 residues. The CDR3, as DNA: TGCGCCAGCAGCTTCTACGGGACTTCTGGAACTGAAGCTTTCTTT. Residues: CASSFYGTSGTEAFF.

V and J are TRBV6-1 and TRBJ1-2, with D perhaps TRBD1 (6 bases). This CDR3 is 14 amino acids long. V lost 10 bases and J lost 5, with 20 bases in between. CDR1 and CDR2 (germline): MNHNS, SASEGT. CDR3 coding DNA: TGTGCCACAAGGCCTGGGGGCAGCCCGTATGGCTACACCTTC. Residues: CATRPGGSPYGYTF.

V and J are TRBV15 and TRBJ2-7; weak D call: TRBD1 (5 bases). Germline loops: CDR1 LNHNV, CDR2 YYDKDF (reference sequence). The germline V and J ends were trimmed by 0 bases and 4 bases, with 10 bases remaining between them. The length of the CDR3 is 14 residues. The CDR3 here is CATSRDAGYYEQYF. CDR3 DNA sequence: TGTGCCACCAGCAGAGATGCAGGGTATTACGAGCAGTACTTC.

V usage is TRBV4-1 and J usage is TRBJ2-4; 7 bases map to TRBD2. V lost 0 bases to trimming and J lost 0 bases; unmatched junction nucleotides: 2. This CDR3 has 16 amino acids. The germline V gene has CDR1 MGHRA and CDR2 YSYEKL. Here the CDR3 reads CASSQEPGGAKNIQYF. The CDR3, as DNA: TGCGCCAGCAGCCAAGAGCCGGGGGGAGCCAAAAACATTCAGTACTTC.

CDR3 DNA sequence: TGTGCCAGTCAACACAGCGGGGCGAGGGTTTCTGGAAACACCATATATTTT. As protein: CASQHSGARVSGNTIYF. The rearrangement joins TRBV19 to TRBJ1-3; TRBD1 might be the D (5 bases). With 8 bases removed from V and 1 base from J, the gap between germline ends came to 21 bases. This CDR3 comprises 17 residues. Germline lookup yields CDR1 LNHDA and CDR2 SQIVND (reference sequence).

The rearrangement joins TRBV4-3 to TRBJ1-2; 8 nucleotides line up with TRBD1. Per germline, CDR1 LGHNA and CDR2 YSLEER. CDR3 size: 16 residues. V was clipped by 5 bases and J by 3 bases; unmatched bases: 11. CDR3 coding DNA: TGCGCCAGCAGCTATGCGGACAGGGCTAGGGACTATGGCTACACCTTC. This encodes CASSYADRARDYGYTF.

V gene TRBV7-9 combines with J gene TRBJ2-1, with 12 bases fitting TRBD1. The CDR3 runs 14 residues. The germline V gene encodes CDR1 SEHNR and CDR2 FQNEAQ (reference sequence). V was pared by 6 bases and J by 7 bases, with 4 bases of the junction left unmatched. Written as DNA, the CDR3 is TGTGCCAGCAGATGGGGACAGGGGGCAAATGAGCAGTTCTTC. Translation gives CASRWGQGANEQFF.

This rearrangement joins TRBV6-1 to TRBJ2-5; D remains unclear. The ends were cut back, 3 bases at V and 9 bases at J, with 11 bases in the middle. The CDR3 is made up of 12 amino acids. CDR1 is MNHNS, CDR2 SASEGT, per germline. CDR3 sequence: CASSDPSTAQYF. CDR3 coding DNA: TGTGCCAGCAGTGACCCGTCCACGGCCCAGTACTTC.

The chain recombines TRBV18 with TRBJ2-2, with D possibly TRBD2 on 6 matching bases. Germline V gene data show CDR1 as KGHSH and CDR2 as LQKENI. The V end lost 0 bases, the J end lost 4 bases, and 12 bases lay between the germline ends. The length of the CDR3 is 16 residues. As DNA, the CDR3 is TGTGCCAGCTCACCACCCGGGGGATCGAGCACCGGGGAGCTGTTTTTT. This codes for CASSPPGGSSTGELFF.

The chain is built from TRBV9 and TRBJ2-7; 7 nucleotides align to TRBD2. The germline gives CDR1 SGDLS, CDR2 YYNGEE. This CDR3 comprises 13 residues. V lost 0 bases to trimming and J lost 4 bases; unmatched junction nucleotides: 1. The DNA of the CDR3 is TGTGCCAGCAGCGTAGACGGGAGGTACGAGCAGTACTTC. It codes for CASSVDGRYEQYF.

This chain connects TRBV6-1 to TRBJ1-2; a possible D gene is TRBD1 (5 bases). Germline loops: CDR1 MNHNS, CDR2 SASEGT. This CDR3 spans 13 amino acids. Trimming cost V 7 bases and J 4 bases, with 13 bases left between them. In DNA, the CDR3 is TGTGCCAGCACCCAGGGATTCGGCTATGGCTACACCTTC. Amino acids: CASTQGFGYGYTF.

The V gene is TRBV5-4, the J gene TRBJ2-1, with a possible D match to TRBD2 (5 bases). The CDR3 covers 14 residues. CDR1 is SGHNT, CDR2 YYREEE, per germline (reference sequence). Trimming removed 4 bases at V and 9 bases at J, with 17 bases between. CDR3 residues: CASSADSILGEQFF. The DNA of the CDR3 is TGTGCCAGCAGCGCGGACTCCATCCTCGGTGAGCAGTTCTTC.

This chain uses TRBV4-1 with TRBJ1-1; D is uncertain. Germline assignment: CDR1 MGHRA and CDR2 YSYEKL. V was clipped by 3 bases and J by 11 bases, with 10 bases between them. CDR3 length equals 11 residues. This CDR3 is CASSHLDWAFF. The CDR3 nucleotides read TGCGCCAGCAGCCACCTTGACTGGGCTTTCTTT.

The chain combines TRBV7-2 with TRBJ1-1; possible D gene TRBD1, 6 bases. Germline-derived CDR1 and CDR2 are SGHTA and FQGNSA. The germline V and J ends were trimmed by 3 bases and 7 bases, with 12 bases remaining between them. The CDR3 loop spans 13 amino acids. CDR3 region: CASSFTGLSEAFF. In DNA, the CDR3 is TGTGCCAGCAGCTTCACAGGGTTGAGTGAAGCTTTCTTT.

The rearrangement links TRBV19 to TRBJ2-6; no firm D call. V lost 3 bases and J lost 0, with 3 bases in between. This CDR3 comprises 14 residues. The V gene's germline CDR1 is LNHDA and CDR2 SQIVND (reference sequence). The CDR3 bases are TGTGCCAGTAGTATCATCTCTGGGGCCAACGTCCTGACTTTC. This encodes CASSIISGANVLTF.

In DNA form, the CDR3 reads TGTGCTAGTGGTAGCTCCTGGGGGACAGGAACCACGCAGTATTTT. Translated: CASGSSWGTGTTQYF. The J gene is TRBJ2-3, the V gene TRBV12-5; 8 nucleotides agree with TRBD1. Trimming at V came to 5 bases and at J to 9 bases, leaving 13 bases not matched to a gene. The CDR3 runs 15 residues. CDR1 LGHNT and CDR2 FRNRAP come from the germline V gene.

The chain is built from TRBV7-9 and TRBJ1-3; 8 bases align to TRBD1. The V segment lost 6 bases and the J segment 0 bases; nucleotides outside the gene matches: 4. The CDR3 spans 15 residues. Germline assignment: CDR1 SEHNR and CDR2 FQNEAQ (reference sequence). The DNA of the CDR3 is TGTGCCAGCAGGTTAACAGGGGGCTCTGGAAACACCATATATTTT. Translation gives CASRLTGGSGNTIYF.

The chain's CDR3 is CASSVATWQGYGYTF. In DNA, the CDR3 is TGTGCCAGCAGCGTAGCTACCTGGCAGGGCTATGGCTACACCTTC. The chain is built from TRBV9 and TRBJ1-2, with D possibly being TRBD1 (5 bases). The CDR3 sequence is 15 residues long. Germline V CDR1 and CDR2: SGDLS, YYNGEE. Trimming shortened V by 0 bases and J by 4 bases, and 13 bases separated the two germline ends. Together with reference TRBV9 and TRBJ1-2, the CDR3 gives the full variable domain: DSGVTQTPKHLITATGQRVTLRCSPRSGDLSVYWYQQSLDQGLQFLIQYYNGEERAKGNILERFSAQQFPDLHSELNLSSLELGDSALYFCASSVATWQGYGYTFGSGTRLTVV.

V usage is TRBV13 and J usage is TRBJ2-1; the D gene is possibly TRBD1 (6 bases). This CDR3 comprises 11 residues. CDR1 is PRHDT, CDR2 FYEKMQ, per germline (reference sequence). With 8 bases removed from V and 6 bases from J, the gap between germline ends came to 8 bases. CDR3 in DNA: TGTGCCAGCGGACAGATCAATGAGCAGTTCTTC. Translating gives CASGQINEQFF. Full variable domain (missing parts from reference TRBV13 and TRBJ2-1): AAGVIQSPRHLIKEKRETATLKCYPIPRHDTVYWYQQGPGQDPQFLISFYEKMQSDKGSIPDRFSAQQFSDYHSELNMSSLELGDSALYFCASGQINEQFFGPGTRLTVL.

The rearrangement links TRBV27 to TRBJ1-2; 8 nucleotides align to TRBD1. This CDR3 has 15 amino acids. The germline CDR1 and CDR2 sequences are MNHEY and SMNVEV (reference sequence). Trimming cost V 8 bases and J 4 bases; bases outside gene matches: 12. CDR3 DNA sequence: TGTGCCAGCCGATCCTTGACAGGGGCTTTCTATGGCTACACCTTC. This translates into CASRSLTGAFYGYTF.

This chain links TRBV2 with TRBJ1-1, with 7 bases matching TRBD1. Losses at the gene ends were 0 bases for V and 10 bases for J; bases not matched to a gene: 5. The CDR3 length is 13 residues. CDR1 SNHLY and CDR2 FYNNEI come from the germline V gene. This CDR3 reads CASSEATGTAAFF. CDR3 nucleotide sequence: TGTGCCAGCAGTGAAGCGACAGGGACGGCAGCTTTCTTT. Full variable domain (remainder filled in from reference TRBV2 and TRBJ1-1): EPEVTQTPSHQVTQMGQEVILRCVPISNHLYFYWYRQILGQKVEFLVSFYNNEISEKSEIFDDQFSVERPDGSNFTLKIRSTKLEDSAMYFCASSEATGTAAFFGQGTRLTVV.